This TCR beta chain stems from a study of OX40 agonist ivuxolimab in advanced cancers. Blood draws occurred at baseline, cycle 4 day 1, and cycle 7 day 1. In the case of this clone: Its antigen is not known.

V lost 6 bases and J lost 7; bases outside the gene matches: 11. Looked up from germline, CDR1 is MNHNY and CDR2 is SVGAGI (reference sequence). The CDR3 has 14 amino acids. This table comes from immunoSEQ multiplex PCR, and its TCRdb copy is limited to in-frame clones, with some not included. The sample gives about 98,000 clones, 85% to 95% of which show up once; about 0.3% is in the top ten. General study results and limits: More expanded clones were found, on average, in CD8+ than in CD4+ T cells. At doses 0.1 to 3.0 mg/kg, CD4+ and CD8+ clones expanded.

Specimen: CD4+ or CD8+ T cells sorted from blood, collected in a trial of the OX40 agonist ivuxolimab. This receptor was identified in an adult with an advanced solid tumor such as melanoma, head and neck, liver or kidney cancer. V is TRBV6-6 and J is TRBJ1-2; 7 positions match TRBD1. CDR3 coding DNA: TGTGCCAGCAGCCGACAGGAGGGGGCTGGTGGCTACACCTTC. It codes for CASSRQEGAGGYTF.